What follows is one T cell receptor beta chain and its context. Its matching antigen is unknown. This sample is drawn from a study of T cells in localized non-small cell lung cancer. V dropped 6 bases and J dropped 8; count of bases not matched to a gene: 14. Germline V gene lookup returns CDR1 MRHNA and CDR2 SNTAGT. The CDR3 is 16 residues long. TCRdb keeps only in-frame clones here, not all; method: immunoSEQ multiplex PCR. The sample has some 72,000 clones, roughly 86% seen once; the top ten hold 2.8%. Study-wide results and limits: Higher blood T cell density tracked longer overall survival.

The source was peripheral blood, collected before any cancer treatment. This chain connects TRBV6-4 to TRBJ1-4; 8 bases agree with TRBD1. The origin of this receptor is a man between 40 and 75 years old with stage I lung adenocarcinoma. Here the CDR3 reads CASRRTGTTRTEKLFF. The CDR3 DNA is TGTGCCAGCAGAAGGACAGGGACAACGCGAACGGAAAAACTGTTTTTT.